The sequence of this T cell receptor (beta chain) was determined in a study of blood T cell repertoires in COVID-19. About the research overall: Material from acute and convalescent COVID-19 was sourced from the United States, Italy and Spain.

Among Cohort 3 donors, those recovered had two negative PCRs, clearance, or symptom resolution. Germline CDR1 LGHNA, CDR2 YSLEER. The trim removed 2 bases at V and 4 bases at J, leaving 2 bases unmatched. This CDR3 has 14 residues. Generated by immunoSEQ multiplex PCR, the TCRdb table keeps only in-frame clones and is missing some. In the table there are 300,000 to 400,000 clones, under 90% of which are singletons. This clonotype was sampled from a man aged 60 to 69 who had recovered from COVID-19. This chain uses TRBV4-3 with TRBJ2-5; the match to TRBD2 covers 9 bases. Sequencing input: PBMCs or T cells enriched from blood (not recorded which). The CDR3 DNA sequence: TGCGCCAGCAGCCAATCGGGACTAGCAGAGACCCAGTACTTC. It codes for CASSQSGLAETQYF.